The present entry profiles one TCR beta chain with its context. This sample stems from a study of blood T cell repertoires in COVID-19. Study-wide context: Samples representing acute and convalescent COVID-19 were sourced from the United States, Italy and Spain. The analysed material was cDNA or gDNA that came from T cells, B-cell-depleted T cells, or PBMCs.

The length of the CDR3 is 15 residues. Trimming stripped 2 bases from V and 5 bases from J, with 16 bases between. Germline CDR1 LNHNV, CDR2 YYDKDF (reference sequence). Per the original methods: Cell counts per sample came from amplifying reference gene primers. The table came from immunoSEQ multiplex PCR; TCRdb's copy has only in-frame clones and leaves some out. Clone size and the V and J calls come from that table; the DNA yielded D and trimming. The sample has approximately 60,000 clones, almost 80% seen once; the top ten hold approximately 3%. This TCR was sampled from a man aged 55 to 70 with acute or convalescent COVID-19. The genes are TRBV15 and TRBJ2-7; weak D call: TRBD1 (6 bases). The sample consisted of peripheral blood. CDR3: CATSRYGQPLNEQYF. The CDR3 DNA is TGTGCCACCAGCAGATACGGACAGCCTTTGAACGAGCAGTACTTC.